The entry below gives a single T cell receptor (beta chain) sequence along with its context. No antigen is known for it. The sample comes from a study of T cell responses to AZD1222 COVID-19 vaccine. Produced via immunoSEQ multiplex PCR; TCRdb's table is partial and in-frame only. The sample yields fewer than 150,000 clones, about 90% seen once. Study findings and constraints: An increase in Spike-specific TCR breadth and depth was observed after two AZD1222 doses. Vaccine-related CD4 TCRs covered spike, predominating at 160-218 and 743-854. Nearly half of spike-specific TCRs reportedly target variant regions that are unmutated in the B.1.351 and B.1.1.7 variants.

This TCR derives from an adult in good health. This specimen consisted of peripheral blood, obtained on day 0 of AZD1222 vaccination.

The CDR3 reads CAWSGNTDTQYF. CDR3 DNA: TGTGCCTGGAGTGGAAATACAGATACGCAGTATTTT. The genes are TRBV30 and TRBJ2-3; D is unresolved. This CDR3 spans 12 amino acids. The ends were cut back, 1 base at V and 3 bases at J, with 5 bases in the middle. Germline values: CDR1 GTSNPN, CDR2 SVGIG (reference sequence). The full variable domain, with the rest looked up from reference TRBV30 and TRBJ2-3, is SQTIHQWPATLVQPVGSPLSLECTVEGTSNPNLYWYRQAAGRGLQLLFYSVGIGQISSEVPQNLSASRPQDRQFILSSKKLLLSDSGFYLCAWSGNTDTQYFGPGTRLTVL.